This T cell receptor beta chain was sequenced in a study of blood T cell repertoires in COVID-19. Overall study: Both acute and convalescent COVID-19 samples were obtained from the United States, Italy and Spain. From T cells, B-cell-depleted T cells, or PBMCs came the material, which was cDNA or gDNA.

Using immunoSEQ multiplex PCR, the repertoire was profiled, and TCRdb retains in-frame clones only, with some absent. The profile covers 200,000 to 250,000 clones, with around 80% appearing a single time and roughly 4% taken by the ten largest. The sequenced sample consisted of peripheral blood. The clonotype originates from a woman aged 40 to 50 with active or convalescent COVID-19.

CDR3 in DNA: TGCAGCGTTGAGGAGAGGCGGGGAACCTACGAGCAGTACTTC. Translation: CSVEERRGTYEQYF. The genes are TRBV29-1 and TRBJ2-7, with D maybe TRBD2 (6 bases). The CDR3 extends over 14 amino acids. Deletions cut 3 bases from V and 2 bases from J, with 14 bases between. In germline, CDR1 is SQVTM, CDR2 ANQGSEA.